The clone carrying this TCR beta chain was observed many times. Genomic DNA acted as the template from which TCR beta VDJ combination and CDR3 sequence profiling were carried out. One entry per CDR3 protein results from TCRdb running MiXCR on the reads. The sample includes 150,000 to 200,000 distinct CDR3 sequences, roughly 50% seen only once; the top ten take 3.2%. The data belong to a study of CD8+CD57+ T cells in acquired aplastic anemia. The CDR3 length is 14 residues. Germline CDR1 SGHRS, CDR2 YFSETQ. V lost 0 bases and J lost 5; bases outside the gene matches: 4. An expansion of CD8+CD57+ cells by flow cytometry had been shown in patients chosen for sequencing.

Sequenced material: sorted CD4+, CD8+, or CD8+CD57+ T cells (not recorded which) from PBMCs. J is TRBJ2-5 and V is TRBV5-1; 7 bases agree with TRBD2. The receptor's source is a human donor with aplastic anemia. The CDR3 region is CASSLVEGGETQYF. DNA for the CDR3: TGCGCCAGCAGCTTGGTGGAGGGAGGGGAGACCCAGTACTTC.